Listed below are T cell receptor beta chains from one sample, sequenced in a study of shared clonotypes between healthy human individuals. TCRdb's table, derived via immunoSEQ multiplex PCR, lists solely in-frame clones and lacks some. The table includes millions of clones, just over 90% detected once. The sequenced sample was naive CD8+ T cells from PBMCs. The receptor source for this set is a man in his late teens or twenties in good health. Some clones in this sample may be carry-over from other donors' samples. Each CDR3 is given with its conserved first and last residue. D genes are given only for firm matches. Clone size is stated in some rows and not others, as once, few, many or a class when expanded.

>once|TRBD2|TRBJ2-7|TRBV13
TGTGCCAGCAGCTCCAACAGCGGGACTAGCTCCTACGAGCAGTACTTC
CASSSNSGTSSYEQYF
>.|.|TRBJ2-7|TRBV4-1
TGCGCCAGCAGCCAAGCCACGGGGTACACCTACGAGCAGTACTTC
CASSQATGYTYEQYF
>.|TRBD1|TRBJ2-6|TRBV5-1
TGCGCCAGCAGCTTGGTGGGACAGGCGACCTCTGGGGCCAACGTCCTGACTTTC
CASSLVGQATSGANVLTF
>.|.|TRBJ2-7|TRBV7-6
TGTGCCAGCAGCGAGGAAAGAAGAGGGGAGCAGTACTTC
CASSEERRGEQYF
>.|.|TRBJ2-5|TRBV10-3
TGTGCCATCAGTGAGTCGAATGCGGGAGAGACCCAGTACTTC
CAISESNAGETQYF
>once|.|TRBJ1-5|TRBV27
TGTGCCAGCAGTTCGGCAGATAGCAATCAGCCCCAGCATTTT
CASSSADSNQPQHF
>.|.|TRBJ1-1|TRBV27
TGTGCCAGCAGTTTAAGGCGGGGGCCAATGAACACTGAAGCTTTCTTT
CASSLRRGPMNTEAFF
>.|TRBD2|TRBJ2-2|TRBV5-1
TGCGCCTCAAAGGCCCAGCGGGAGTTGCCCGGGGAGCTGTTTTTT
CASKAQRELPGELFF
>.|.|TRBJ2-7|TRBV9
TGTGCCAGCAGCCTCGGGGAAGCGGGCCCCTACGAGCAGTACTTC
CASSLGEAGPYEQYF
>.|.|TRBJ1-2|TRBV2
TGTGCCAGCAGTGTGGGGCACGGAAACTATGGCTACACCTTC
CASSVGHGNYGYTF
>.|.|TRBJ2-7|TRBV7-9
TGTGCCAGCAGCTTGGGGGGATTAGCCTACGAGCAGTACTTC
CASSLGGLAYEQYF